The 11 T cell receptor beta chains presented below share a single source sample, sequenced in a study of blood T cell repertoires in COVID-19. Assay: immunoSEQ multiplex PCR; the TCRdb copy retains only in-frame clones and omits some. The sample lists some 330,000 clones, 75% to 90% occurring once. The source material was PBMCs or T cells enriched from blood (not recorded which). The source of these receptors is a woman aged 50 to 65 who had recovered from COVID-19.

V and J are TRBV3-1 (or the pseudogene TRBV3-2) and TRBJ1-5; 8 bases fit TRBD1. The CDR3 is 16 residues long. After removal of 5 bases from V and 6 bases from J, the junction contained 12 bases not matched to a gene. Germline CDR1 LGHDT, CDR2 YNNKEL (reference sequence). Here the CDR3 reads CASSTAGQGMGQPQHF. CDR3 in DNA: TGTGCCAGCAGCACTGCAGGACAGGGCATGGGTCAGCCCCAGCATTTT.

The chain joins TRBV6-2 or TRBV6-3 to TRBJ1-5; 8 nucleotides line up with TRBD1. The CDR3 spans 20 residues. J was trimmed by 6 bases and V by 0 bases; bases with no gene match: 19. Germline lookup yields CDR1 MNHEY and CDR2 SVGEGT. DNA for the CDR3: TGTGCCAGCAGTTACTCGTCAGGGACAGGAGGCCTCGATATCGGTCAGCCCCAGCATTTT. It specifies CASSYSSGTGGLDIGQPQHF.

The V and J genes are TRBV7-3 and TRBJ1-1; TRBD1 might be the D (5 bases). V was shortened by 5 bases and J by 5 bases, with 18 bases between the two germline ends. The germline V gene encodes CDR1 SGHTA and CDR2 FQGTGA. This CDR3 has 15 residues. The CDR3: CASSTSGGRGTEAFF. DNA of the CDR3: TGTGCCAGCAGCACATCCGGGGGTAGAGGGACTGAAGCTTTCTTT. Variable domain in full (rest from reference TRBV7-3 and TRBJ1-1): GAGVSQTPSNKVTEKGKYVELRCDPISGHTALYWYRQSLGQGPEFLIYFQGTGAADDSGLPNDRFFAVRPEGSVSTLKIQRTERGDSAVYLCASSTSGGRGTEAFFGQGTRLTVV.

The CDR3 reads CASSLAAGGGDEQFF. The CDR3 DNA reads as TGTGCCAGCAGCTTGGCAGCGGGAGGTGGGGATGAGCAGTTCTTC. The gene calls are TRBV5-6 and TRBJ2-1; 9 bases are shared with TRBD2. This CDR3 has 15 amino acids. Losses at the gene ends were 0 bases for V and 8 bases for J; bases not matched to a gene: 6. Germline V gene lookup returns CDR1 SGHDT and CDR2 YYEEEE.

The chain links TRBV28 to TRBJ2-7; D unresolved. The CDR3 loop spans 13 amino acids. The V gene's germline CDR1 is MDHEN and CDR2 SYDVKM. Trimming left V 3 bases short and J 1 base short, with 7 bases between. CDR3 in amino acids: CASSLGRSYEQYF. CDR3 in DNA: TGTGCCAGCAGTTTGGGCAGATCCTACGAGCAGTACTTC.

This clone was counted once. The rearrangement joins TRBV6-5 to TRBJ1-2; TRBD1 agrees at 7 bases. Germline V gene lookup returns CDR1 MNHEY and CDR2 SVGAGI. This CDR3 contains 14 residues. Germline trimming cut 7 bases from V and 2 bases from J; bases unmatched to any gene: 7. Written as DNA, the CDR3 is TGTGCCAGCACAGGGGGTCGGCCCAACTATGGCTACACCTTC. Its translation is CASTGGRPNYGYTF.

This clone was counted a few times. The chain links TRBV18 to TRBJ1-6, with 8 bases lining up with TRBD1. V lost 3 bases to trimming and J lost 6 bases; unmatched junction nucleotides: 10. There are 17 residues in the CDR3. CDR1 and CDR2 from the germline V gene are KGHSH and LQKENI. Here the CDR3 reads CASSPGTGGLRNSPLHF. CDR3 nucleotide sequence: TGTGCCAGCTCACCGGGGACAGGAGGACTCCGTAATTCACCCCTCCACTTT.

This sequence joins TRBV9 and TRBJ1-1; TRBD1 matches 8 bases. CDR1 is SGDLS, CDR2 YYNGEE, per germline. The CDR3 consists of 18 residues. The V segment lost 5 bases and the J segment 4 bases; nucleotides outside the gene matches: 19. The CDR3 sequence: CASRVQTGGPPLGTEAFF. In DNA form, the CDR3 reads TGTGCCAGCAGAGTGCAAACAGGGGGGCCACCGTTGGGCACTGAAGCTTTCTTT.

The genes are TRBV15 and TRBJ2-3; D may be TRBD1 (5 bases). Deletions cut 0 bases from V and 0 bases from J, with 10 bases between. Germline assignment: CDR1 LNHNV and CDR2 YYDKDF (reference sequence). The CDR3 loop spans 16 amino acids. CDR3 amino acids: CATSRERTISTDTQYF. The CDR3 coding sequence is TGTGCCACCAGCAGAGAGAGGACAATTAGCACAGATACGCAGTATTTT.

The V and J genes are TRBV5-1 and TRBJ1-2, with D hard to call. With 4 bases removed from V and 0 bases from J, the gap between germline ends came to 10 bases. Germline V gives CDR1 SGHRS, CDR2 YFSETQ. The CDR3 loop spans 14 amino acids. CDR3 loop: CASSIDGANYGYTF. The CDR3 DNA follows: TGCGCCAGCAGCATCGACGGAGCTAACTATGGCTACACCTTC. The full variable domain, completed using reference TRBV5-1 and TRBJ1-2, is KAGVTQTPRYLIKTRGQQVTLSCSPISGHRSVSWYQQTPGQGLQFLFEYFSETQRNKGNFPGRFSGRQFSNSRSEMNVSTLELGDSALYLCASSIDGANYGYTFGSGTRLTVV.

The chain is built from TRBV10-3 and TRBJ2-1, with D uncertain. The CDR3 spans 19 residues. The V end was cut by 0 bases, the J end by 9 bases, with 27 bases between. The germline gives CDR1 ENHRY, CDR2 SYGVKD. The CDR3: CAISESLLASPLSWAEQFF. DNA for the CDR3: TGTGCCATCAGTGAGTCTTTGTTGGCATCGCCCCTCAGCTGGGCTGAGCAGTTCTTC.